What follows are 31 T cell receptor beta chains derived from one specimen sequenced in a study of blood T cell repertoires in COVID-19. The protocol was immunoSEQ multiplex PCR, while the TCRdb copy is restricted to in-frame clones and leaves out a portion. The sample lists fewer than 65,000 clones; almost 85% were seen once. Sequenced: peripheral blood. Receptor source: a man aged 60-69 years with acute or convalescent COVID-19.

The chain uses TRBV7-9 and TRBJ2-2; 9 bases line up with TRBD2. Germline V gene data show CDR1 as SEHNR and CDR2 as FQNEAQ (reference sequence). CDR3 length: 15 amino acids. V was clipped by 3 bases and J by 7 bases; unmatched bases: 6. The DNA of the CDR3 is TGTGCCAGCAGCTTGGAAGCGGGGGGTATCGGGGAGCTGTTTTTT. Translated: CASSLEAGGIGELFF.

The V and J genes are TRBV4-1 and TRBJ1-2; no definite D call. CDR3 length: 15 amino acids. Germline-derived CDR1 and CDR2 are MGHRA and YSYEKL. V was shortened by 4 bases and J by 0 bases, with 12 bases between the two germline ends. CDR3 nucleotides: TGCGCCAGCAGCCGAGACCCTGTAGCTAACTATGGCTACACCTTC. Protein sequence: CASSRDPVANYGYTF.

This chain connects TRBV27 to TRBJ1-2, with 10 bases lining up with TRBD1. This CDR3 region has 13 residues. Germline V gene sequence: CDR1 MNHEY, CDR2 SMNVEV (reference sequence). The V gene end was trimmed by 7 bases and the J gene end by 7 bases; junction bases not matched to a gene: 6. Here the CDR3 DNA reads TGTGCCAGCACGGGACAGGGGATCCTTGGCTACACCTTC. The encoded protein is CASTGQGILGYTF.

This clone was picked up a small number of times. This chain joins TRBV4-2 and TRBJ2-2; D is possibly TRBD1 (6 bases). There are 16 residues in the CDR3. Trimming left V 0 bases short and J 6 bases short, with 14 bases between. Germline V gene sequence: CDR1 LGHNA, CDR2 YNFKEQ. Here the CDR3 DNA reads TGTGCCAGCAGCCAAGATCTGGGGGCAGGCGCCGGGGAGCTGTTTTTT. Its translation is CASSQDLGAGAGELFF.

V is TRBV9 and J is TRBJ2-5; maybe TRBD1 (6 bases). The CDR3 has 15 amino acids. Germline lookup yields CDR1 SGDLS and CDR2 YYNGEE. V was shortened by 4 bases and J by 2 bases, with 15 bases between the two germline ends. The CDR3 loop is CASSPRGHIQETQYF. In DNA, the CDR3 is TGTGCCAGCAGCCCACGGGGACACATTCAAGAGACCCAGTACTTC.

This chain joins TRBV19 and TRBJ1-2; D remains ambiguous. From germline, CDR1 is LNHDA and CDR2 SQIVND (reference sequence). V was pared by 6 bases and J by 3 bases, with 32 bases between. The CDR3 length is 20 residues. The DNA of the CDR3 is TGTGCCAGTAGCGATCTCTTTTCTTGGCAGTTTACGACTTCGGACTATGGCTACACCTTC. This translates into CASSDLFSWQFTTSDYGYTF. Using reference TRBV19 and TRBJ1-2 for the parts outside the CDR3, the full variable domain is DGGITQSPKYLFRKEGQNVTLSCEQNLNHDAMYWYRQDPGQGLRLIYYSQIVNDFQKGDIAEGYSVSREKKESFPLTVTSAQKNPTAFYLCASSDLFSWQFTTSDYGYTFGSGTRLTVV.

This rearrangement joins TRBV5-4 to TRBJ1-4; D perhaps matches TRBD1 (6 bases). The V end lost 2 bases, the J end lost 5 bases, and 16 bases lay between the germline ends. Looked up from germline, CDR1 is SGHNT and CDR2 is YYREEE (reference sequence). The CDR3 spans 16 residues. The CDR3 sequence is CASSLKKQGENEKLFF. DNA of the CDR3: TGTGCCAGCAGCTTAAAAAAACAGGGTGAAAATGAAAAACTGTTTTTT.

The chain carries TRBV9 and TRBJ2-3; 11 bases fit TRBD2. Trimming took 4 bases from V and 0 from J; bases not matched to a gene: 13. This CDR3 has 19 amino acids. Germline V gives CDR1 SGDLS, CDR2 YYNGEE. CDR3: CASSPEGPSGGTSTDTQYF. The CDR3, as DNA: TGTGCCAGCAGCCCCGAGGGTCCTAGCGGGGGGACTAGCACAGATACGCAGTATTTT.

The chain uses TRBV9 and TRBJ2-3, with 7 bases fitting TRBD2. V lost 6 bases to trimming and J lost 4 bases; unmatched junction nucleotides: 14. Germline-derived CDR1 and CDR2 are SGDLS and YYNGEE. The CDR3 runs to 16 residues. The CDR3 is CASKKGEGLGADTQYF. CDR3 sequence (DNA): TGTGCCAGCAAAAAAGGGGAGGGTCTAGGTGCAGATACGCAGTATTTT.

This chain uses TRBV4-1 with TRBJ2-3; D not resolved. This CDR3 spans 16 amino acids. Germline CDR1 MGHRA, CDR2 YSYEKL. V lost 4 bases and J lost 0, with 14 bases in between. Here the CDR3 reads CASSPRRMQSTDTQYF. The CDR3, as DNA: TGCGCCAGCAGCCCCCGAAGAATGCAGAGCACAGATACGCAGTATTTT.

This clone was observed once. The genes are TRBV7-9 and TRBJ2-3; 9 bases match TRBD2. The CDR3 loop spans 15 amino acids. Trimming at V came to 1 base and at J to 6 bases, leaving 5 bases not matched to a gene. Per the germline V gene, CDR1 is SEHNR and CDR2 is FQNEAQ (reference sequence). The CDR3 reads CASSLGGGALDTQYF. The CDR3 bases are TGTGCCAGCAGCTTAGGCGGGGGGGCGTTGGATACGCAGTATTTT.

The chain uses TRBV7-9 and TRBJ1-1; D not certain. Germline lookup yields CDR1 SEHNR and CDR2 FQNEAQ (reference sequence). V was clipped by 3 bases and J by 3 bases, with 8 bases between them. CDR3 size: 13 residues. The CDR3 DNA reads TGTGCCAGCAGCTTCAGCGGGGACACTGAAGCTTTCTTT. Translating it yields CASSFSGDTEAFF.

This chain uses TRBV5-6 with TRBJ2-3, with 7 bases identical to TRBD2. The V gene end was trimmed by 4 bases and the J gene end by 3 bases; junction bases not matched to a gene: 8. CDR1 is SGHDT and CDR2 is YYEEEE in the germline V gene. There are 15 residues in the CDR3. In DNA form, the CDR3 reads TGTGCCAGCAGCCCGACTAGCCGGGAAACAGATACGCAGTATTTT. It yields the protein CASSPTSRETDTQYF.

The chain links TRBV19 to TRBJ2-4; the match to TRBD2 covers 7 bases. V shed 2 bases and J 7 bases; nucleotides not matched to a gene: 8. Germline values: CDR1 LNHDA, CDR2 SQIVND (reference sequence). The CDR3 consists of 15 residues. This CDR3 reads CASSIFNGRRNIQYF. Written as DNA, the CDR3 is TGTGCCAGTAGTATATTCAACGGGAGGAGGAACATTCAGTACTTC.

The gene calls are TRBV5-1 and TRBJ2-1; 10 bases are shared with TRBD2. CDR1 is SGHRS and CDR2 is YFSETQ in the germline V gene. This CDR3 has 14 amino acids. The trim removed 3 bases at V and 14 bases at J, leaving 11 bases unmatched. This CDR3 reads CASSSTASGGSKFF. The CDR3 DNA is TGCGCCAGCAGCTCCACGGCTAGCGGGGGTAGTAAGTTCTTC. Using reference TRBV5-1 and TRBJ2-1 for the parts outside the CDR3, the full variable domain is KAGVTQTPRYLIKTRGQQVTLSCSPISGHRSVSWYQQTPGQGLQFLFEYFSETQRNKGNFPGRFSGRQFSNSRSEMNVSTLELGDSALYLCASSSTASGGSKFFGPGTRLTVL.

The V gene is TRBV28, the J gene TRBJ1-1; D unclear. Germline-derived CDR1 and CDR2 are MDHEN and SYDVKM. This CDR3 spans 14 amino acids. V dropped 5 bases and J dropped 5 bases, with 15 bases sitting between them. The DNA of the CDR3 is TGTGCCAGCAGTCCTCGTCGCTCGGTGACTGAAGCTTTCTTT. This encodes CASSPRRSVTEAFF.

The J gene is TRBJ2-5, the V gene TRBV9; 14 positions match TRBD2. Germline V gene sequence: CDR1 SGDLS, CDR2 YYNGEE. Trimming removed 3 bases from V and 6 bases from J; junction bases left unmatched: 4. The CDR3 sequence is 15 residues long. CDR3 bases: TGTGCCAGCAGCGCGGGGACTAGCGGGGGCCAGACCCAGTACTTC. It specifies CASSAGTSGGQTQYF. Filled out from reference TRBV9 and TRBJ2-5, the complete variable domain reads DSGVTQTPKHLITATGQRVTLRCSPRSGDLSVYWYQQSLDQGLQFLIQYYNGEERAKGNILERFSAQQFPDLHSELNLSSLELGDSALYFCASSAGTSGGQTQYFGPGTRLLVL.

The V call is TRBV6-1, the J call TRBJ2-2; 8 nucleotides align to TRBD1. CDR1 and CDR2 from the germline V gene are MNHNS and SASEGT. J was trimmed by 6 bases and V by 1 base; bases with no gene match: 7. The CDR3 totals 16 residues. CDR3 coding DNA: TGTGCCAGCAGTGAAGTGACAGGGGTTACTCCCGGGGAGCTGTTTTTT. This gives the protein CASSEVTGVTPGELFF.

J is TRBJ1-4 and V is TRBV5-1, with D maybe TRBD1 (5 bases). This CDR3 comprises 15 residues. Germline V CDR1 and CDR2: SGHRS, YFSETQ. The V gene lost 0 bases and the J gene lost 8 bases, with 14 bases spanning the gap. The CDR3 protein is CASSLGGSFGEKLFF. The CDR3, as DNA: TGCGCCAGCAGCTTGGGGGGCAGCTTTGGGGAAAAACTGTTTTTT.

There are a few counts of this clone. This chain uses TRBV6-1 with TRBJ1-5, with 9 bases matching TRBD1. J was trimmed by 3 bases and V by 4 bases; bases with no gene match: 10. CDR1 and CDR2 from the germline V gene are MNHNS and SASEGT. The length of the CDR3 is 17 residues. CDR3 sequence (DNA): TGTGCCAGCAGTGGAGGACAGGGGCAGGGAAACAATCAGCCCCAGCATTTT. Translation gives CASSGGQGQGNNQPQHF.

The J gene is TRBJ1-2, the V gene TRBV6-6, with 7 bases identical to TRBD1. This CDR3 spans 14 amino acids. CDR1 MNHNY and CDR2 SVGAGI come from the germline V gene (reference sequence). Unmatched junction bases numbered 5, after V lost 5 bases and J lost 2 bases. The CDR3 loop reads CASSRDRPNYGYTF. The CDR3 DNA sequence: TGTGCCAGCAGTAGGGACAGACCAAACTATGGCTACACCTTC.

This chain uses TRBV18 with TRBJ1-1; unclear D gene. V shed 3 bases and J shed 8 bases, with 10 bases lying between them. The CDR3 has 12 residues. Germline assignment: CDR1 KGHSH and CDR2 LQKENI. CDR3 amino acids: CASSPRGREAFF. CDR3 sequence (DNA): TGTGCCAGCTCACCGCGAGGTAGAGAAGCTTTCTTT.

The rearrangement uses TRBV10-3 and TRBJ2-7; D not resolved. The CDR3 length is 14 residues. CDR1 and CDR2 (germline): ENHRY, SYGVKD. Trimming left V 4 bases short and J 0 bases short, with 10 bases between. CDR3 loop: CAISGAGNSYEQYF. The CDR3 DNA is TGTGCCATCAGTGGGGCAGGCAACTCCTACGAGCAGTACTTC.

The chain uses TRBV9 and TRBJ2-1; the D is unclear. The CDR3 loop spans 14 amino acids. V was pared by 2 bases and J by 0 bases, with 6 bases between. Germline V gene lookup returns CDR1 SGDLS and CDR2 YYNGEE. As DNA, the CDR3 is TGTGCCAGCAGCGTGACTGGCTCCTACAATGAGCAGTTCTTC. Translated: CASSVTGSYNEQFF.

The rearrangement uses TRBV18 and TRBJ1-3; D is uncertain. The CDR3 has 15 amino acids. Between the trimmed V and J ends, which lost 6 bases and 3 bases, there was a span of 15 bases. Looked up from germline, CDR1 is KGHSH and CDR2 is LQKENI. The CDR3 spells CASSSIGALGNTIYF. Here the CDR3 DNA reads TGTGCCAGCTCCTCCATCGGAGCCCTTGGAAACACCATATATTTT.

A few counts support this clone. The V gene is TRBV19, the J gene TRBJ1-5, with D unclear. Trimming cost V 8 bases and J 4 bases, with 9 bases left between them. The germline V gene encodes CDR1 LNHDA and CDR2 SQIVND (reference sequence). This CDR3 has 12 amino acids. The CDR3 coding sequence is TGTGCCAGTCGGGTGGTGAATCAGCCCCAGCATTTT. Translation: CASRVVNQPQHF.

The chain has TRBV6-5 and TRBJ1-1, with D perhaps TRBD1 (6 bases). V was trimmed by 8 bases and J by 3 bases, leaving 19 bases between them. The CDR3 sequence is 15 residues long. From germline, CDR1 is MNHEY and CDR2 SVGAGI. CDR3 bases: TGTGCCAGCTCCAGGGGTCCGGGAGGGGACACTGAAGCTTTCTTT. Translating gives CASSRGPGGDTEAFF.

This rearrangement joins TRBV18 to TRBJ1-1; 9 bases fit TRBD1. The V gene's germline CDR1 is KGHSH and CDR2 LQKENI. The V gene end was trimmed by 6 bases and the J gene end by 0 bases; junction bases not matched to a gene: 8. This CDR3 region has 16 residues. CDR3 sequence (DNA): TGTGCCAGCTCTCCGGGACAGGGCCGAATGAACACTGAAGCTTTCTTT. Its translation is CASSPGQGRMNTEAFF.

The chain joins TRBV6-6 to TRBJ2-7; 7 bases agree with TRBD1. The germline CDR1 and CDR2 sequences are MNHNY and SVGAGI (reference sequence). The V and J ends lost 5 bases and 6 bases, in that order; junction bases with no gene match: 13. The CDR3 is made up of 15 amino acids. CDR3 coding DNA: TGTGCCAGCAGTAATAGGGGGCAAAAGCATGGCGAGCAGTACTTC. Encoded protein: CASSNRGQKHGEQYF.

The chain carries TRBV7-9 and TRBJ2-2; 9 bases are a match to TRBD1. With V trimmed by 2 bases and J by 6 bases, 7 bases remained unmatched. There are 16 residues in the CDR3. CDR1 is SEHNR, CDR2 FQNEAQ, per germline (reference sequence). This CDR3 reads CASSLSWDREAGELFF. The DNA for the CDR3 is TGTGCCAGCAGCTTATCCTGGGACAGGGAGGCCGGGGAGCTGTTTTTT. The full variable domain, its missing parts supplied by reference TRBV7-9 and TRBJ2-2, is DTGVSQNPRHKITKRGQNVTFRCDPISEHNRLYWYRQTLGQGPEFLTYFQNEAQLEKSRLLSDRFSAERPKGSFSTLEIQRTEQGDSAMYLCASSLSWDREAGELFFGEGSRLTVL.

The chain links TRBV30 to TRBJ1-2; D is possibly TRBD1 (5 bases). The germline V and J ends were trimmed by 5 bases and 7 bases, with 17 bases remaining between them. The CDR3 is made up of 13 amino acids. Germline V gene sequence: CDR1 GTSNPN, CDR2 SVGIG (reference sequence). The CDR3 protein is CAWDSGARGGYTF. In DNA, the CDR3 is TGTGCCTGGGATAGCGGGGCGAGAGGTGGCTACACCTTC.